This TCR beta chain was found in a study of blood T cells in healthy people across ages. Study overall: Template switching captured about one barcoded beta molecule per two T cells. Study findings and constraints: It was found that TCR beta diversity correlated strongly with the percentage of naive T cells.

Isolating PBMCs gave at least 6.5 million of these cells per sample. The V gene lost 3 bases and the J gene lost 13 bases, with 15 bases spanning the gap. CDR1 SQVTM and CDR2 ANQGSEA come from the germline V gene. This CDR3 has 11 amino acids. A few counts support this clonotype. Antigen: not known. Sample-barcoded 5' priming and a J-beta primer mix drove a second PCR of about 6 to 12 cycles. TCRdb itself ran the 5' RACE reads through MiXCR, one entry per CDR3 protein. The sample holds about 780,000 distinct CDR3 sequences; about 45% are singletons and the top ten take 18%. The sequence derives from a man aged 80 or over in good health. Sequenced input: blood. The chain combines TRBV29-1 with TRBJ2-5, with D perhaps matching TRBD1 or TRBD2 (5 bases each). CDR3 DNA: TGCAGCGTTGAGGGGGTTCAGGGCCGGTACTTC. Residues: CSVEGVQGRYF.